The 13 T cell receptor beta chains in this list originate from one sample, sequenced in a study of shared clonotypes between healthy human individuals. Libraries were prepared by immunoSEQ multiplex PCR; TCRdb keeps only in-frame clonotypes and omits some of them. The sample includes about 1.1 million clones, 70% to 85% of them seen just once. The source material was memory CD4+ T cells from PBMCs. Subset in this sample: CD45RA-negative fraction. Receptors originate from a man between 18 and 35 years old in good health. Some clones in this sample may be carry-over from other donors' samples.

The V and J genes are TRBV7-3 and TRBJ2-6; D not certain. Germline lookup yields CDR1 SGHTA and CDR2 FQGTGA. With 3 bases removed from V and 0 bases from J, the gap between germline ends came to 6 bases. The CDR3 is 15 amino acids. Written as DNA, the CDR3 is TGTGCCAGCAGCTTCGCAAGCTCTGGGGCCAACGTCCTGACTTTC. Its translation: CASSFASSGANVLTF.

The rearrangement joins TRBV7-6 to TRBJ1-3; D is unclear. Germline V CDR1 and CDR2: SGHVS, FNYEAQ. Trimming shortened V by 6 bases and J by 0 bases, and 24 bases separated the two germline ends. The CDR3 consists of 19 residues. The CDR3 spells CASSPIASTLTHSGNTIYF. The CDR3 DNA reads TGTGCCAGCAGTCCAATCGCCTCTACCCTAACCCACTCTGGAAACACCATATATTTT.

The V gene is TRBV6-5, the J gene TRBJ2-5, with 12 bases identical to TRBD1. The better agreement between TRBJ2-7 and the DNA end casts doubt on the J call. The CDR3 is 15 amino acids. CDR1 and CDR2 from the germline V gene are MNHEY and SVGAGI. As DNA, the CDR3 is TGTGCCAGCAGCCTAACCGGGACAGGGGGCTTCGAGCAGTACTTC. This encodes CASSLTGTGGFEQYF.

The rearrangement joins TRBV11-2 to TRBJ2-1, with TRBD2 matching 10 bases. The germline gives CDR1 SGHAT, CDR2 FQNNGV. V lost 7 bases and J lost 2; bases outside the gene matches: 5. The CDR3 extends over 15 amino acids. This chain's CDR3 is CASTSGRDTYNEQFF. CDR3 bases: TGTGCCAGCACGAGCGGGAGGGATACCTACAATGAGCAGTTCTTC.

Only a few counts were recorded for this clone. This sequence joins TRBV30 and TRBJ1-1; unclear D gene. The CDR3 consists of 12 residues. V lost 5 bases and J lost 3, with 10 bases in between. CDR1 is GTSNPN and CDR2 is SVGIG in the germline V gene (reference sequence). CDR3 sequence: CAWDHLYTEAFF. CDR3 nucleotide sequence: TGTGCCTGGGACCACCTTTACACTGAAGCTTTCTTT.

This clone is a singleton in its sample. The chain carries TRBV5-1 and TRBJ2-3; 8 bases are a match to TRBD1. This CDR3 comprises 14 residues. The V segment lost 4 bases and the J segment 5 bases; nucleotides outside the gene matches: 6. CDR1 and CDR2 from the germline V gene are SGHRS and YFSETQ. The CDR3 sequence is CASSTRTGRDTQYF. For the CDR3, the DNA is TGCGCCAGCAGCACGCGGACAGGGAGAGATACGCAGTATTTT.

This clone was picked up a small number of times. The genes are TRBV5-8 and TRBJ1-5; 7 nucleotides agree with TRBD1. CDR1 and CDR2 (germline): SGHTS, YDEGEE. The CDR3 consists of 15 residues. The J segment lost 6 bases and the V segment lost 4 bases, leaving 10 bases of the junction unmatched. CDR3 region: CASSGTGEGSQPQHF. The DNA of the CDR3 is TGTGCCAGCAGCGGTACAGGGGAAGGGAGTCAGCCCCAGCATTTT.

V gene TRBV15 combines with J gene TRBJ2-3; D is unresolved. Trimming cost V 2 bases and J 4 bases, with 10 bases left between them. This CDR3 region has 14 residues. The germline V gene has CDR1 LNHNV and CDR2 YYDKDF (reference sequence). The CDR3 DNA follows: TGTGCCACCAGCAGATTGAATTGGGCAGATACGCAGTATTTT. This sequence encodes CATSRLNWADTQYF.

This clone appeared a single time. This chain connects TRBV10-3 to TRBJ1-2; TRBD1 matches at 7 bases. V dropped 6 bases and J dropped 8; count of bases not matched to a gene: 9. This CDR3 has 13 residues. CDR1 is ENHRY and CDR2 is SYGVKD in the germline V gene. DNA of the CDR3: TGTGCCATCAGAGCCGCGACAGGGCGAGGCTACACCTTC. As protein: CAIRAATGRGYTF.

There are a few counts of this clone. V is TRBV7-9 and J is TRBJ1-1; maybe TRBD1 (6 bases). Germline-derived CDR1 and CDR2 are SEHNR and FQNEAQ (reference sequence). There are 12 residues in the CDR3. The germline V and J ends were trimmed by 4 bases and 8 bases, with 11 bases remaining between them. In DNA form, the CDR3 reads TGTGCCAGCAGCTGGGACAAGTCCGAAGCTTTCTTT. Amino acid sequence: CASSWDKSEAFF.

The gene calls are TRBV7-2 and TRBJ1-5, with 9 bases lining up with TRBD1. Germline CDR1 reads SGHTA; CDR2 reads FQGNSA. J lost 4 bases, V lost 5 bases, and 6 bases had no gene match. The CDR3 consists of 15 residues. The CDR3 DNA reads TGTGCCAGCAGCACCGGGACAGGGTTGAATCAGCCCCAGCATTTT. This encodes CASSTGTGLNQPQHF.

CDR3: CASSPRSAASTDTQYF. For the CDR3, the DNA is TGTGCCAGCAGCCCCCGGTCCGCGGCTAGCACAGATACGCAGTATTTT. The chain recombines TRBV9 with TRBJ2-3, with D uncertain. The CDR3 length is 16 residues. Germline-derived CDR1 and CDR2 are SGDLS and YYNGEE. Trimming stripped 4 bases from V and 0 bases from J, with 15 bases between.

The V gene is TRBV7-3, the J gene TRBJ2-1; tentative D call: TRBD1 (5 bases). CDR3 length equals 15 residues. The germline V gene encodes CDR1 SGHTA and CDR2 FQGTGA. V was cut by 3 bases and J by 3 bases, with 12 bases left in between. CDR3 nucleotides: TGTGCCAGCAGCTTGAGCTCCGACAGCTACAATGAGCAGTTCTTC. Amino acid sequence: CASSLSSDSYNEQFF.